This T cell receptor beta chain was found in a study of T cell repertoires in cytomegalovirus infection (dated by TCRdb to between 2017 and 2020). Study-level background: The HLA type of each donor mattered for the analysis, because public TCR beta signatures pointed to carriage of CMV infection along with the matching HLA type. Study-wide conclusions, independent of this receptor: In the ex vivo response, HLA-C-restricted CMV-specific TCR beta clonotypes were dominant, and in two of eight donors the single most frequent clonotype came from this HLA-C-restricted group. Cumulative frequency of public TCR beta family members discriminated carriers of CMV infection plus the relevant HLA type in this cohort and an independent approximately 360-donor cohort.

In the case of this clonotype: Its antigen remains undetermined. It has no much larger one-base neighbor in the sample; base qualities were not kept.

The germline V gene sets CDR1 to MNHEY and CDR2 to SVGEGT. V sheds 1 base and J sheds 4 bases, leaving 14 bases between their ends. The cysteine opens and the phenylalanine closes a CDR3 of 16 amino acids. Of the read, only the CDR3 DNA is kept; its 48 bases are in frame from base 1. Instrument used: Illumina HiSeq 1500. Clones were called with MiXCR by TCRdb after fastp trimmed the public reads at Q25, and only in-frame beta chains were retained. Rows matching on CDR3 protein sequence are summarized as one entry with the most common DNA and genes. A total of approximately 550,000 distinct CDR3 sequences appear in this sample, approximately 15% of them only once. The ten largest clones take up about 24% of the sample.

The chain uses TRBV6-2 or TRBV6-3 and TRBJ2-1, with the D segment possibly TRBD1 or TRBD2, each aligning over 5 bases. This clonotype was sampled from a human donor in good health (CMV status not recorded). Some clones in this sample may be carry-over from other donors' samples. Material: CD8+ T cells from PBMCs. The CDR3 corresponds to CASSYLGEMRYNEQFF. The DNA is as follows: TGTGCCAGCAGTTACTTGGGGGAGATGCGGTACAATGAGCAGTTCTTC.